This passage covers 30 T cell receptor beta chains from one sample sequenced in a study of blood T cells in healthy people across ages. Sample-barcoded 5' priming and a J-beta primer mix drove a second PCR of roughly 7 to 11 cycles. TCRdb processed the 5' RACE reads anew with MiXCR; each CDR3 protein has one entry. The sample yields about 1,600,000 distinct CDR3 sequences, 42% seen once. Sequencing was carried out using blood. The source of these receptors is a woman aged 18-29 years in good health.

The chain employs TRBV2 and TRBJ2-4; the match to TRBD2 covers 16 bases. The CDR3 has 17 residues. In germline, CDR1 is SNHLY, CDR2 FYNNEI. Trimming at V came to 6 bases and at J to 0 bases, leaving 2 bases not matched to a gene. The chain's CDR3 is CASRGLAGGLAKNIQYF. The CDR3 nucleotides are TGTGCCAGCAGGGGACTAGCGGGGGGGCTAGCCAAAAACATTCAGTACTTC.

This clonotype was seen a single time. The chain carries TRBV6-1 and TRBJ2-1, with D perhaps TRBD2 (7 bases). The CDR3 sequence is 15 residues long. The germline CDR1 and CDR2 sequences are MNHNS and SASEGT. Trimming removed 4 bases at V and 10 bases at J, with 20 bases between. DNA of the CDR3: TGTGCCAGCAGTGTGGGAGGGGGGTACGGTAACGAGCAGTTCTTC. Its protein product is CASSVGGGYGNEQFF.

The V call is TRBV30, the J call TRBJ2-7, with D perhaps matching TRBD1 or TRBD2 (5 bases each). Deletions cut 5 bases from V and 0 bases from J, with 11 bases between. The germline CDR1 and CDR2 sequences are GTSNPN and SVGIG (reference sequence). The CDR3 totals 13 residues. CDR3 sequence reads: CAWQPGSSYEQYF. The DNA of the CDR3 is TGTGCCTGGCAACCAGGGAGCTCCTACGAGCAGTACTTC.

J is TRBJ1-2 and V is TRBV9; TRBD1 might be the D (6 bases). There are 14 residues in the CDR3. The V end lost 0 bases, the J end lost 3 bases, and 9 bases lay between the germline ends. Per the germline V gene, CDR1 is SGDLS and CDR2 is YYNGEE. The CDR3 bases are TGTGCCAGCAGCGTAGGAGGGGGGGACTATGGCTACACCTTC. Encoded protein: CASSVGGGDYGYTF.

This clonotype was seen repeatedly, ten times or more. V gene TRBV20-1 combines with J gene TRBJ2-1; the D gene could be TRBD1 or TRBD2 (5 bases each). This CDR3 region has 16 residues. The V and J ends lost 6 bases and 4 bases respectively, with 22 bases between them. From germline, CDR1 is DFQATT and CDR2 SNEGSKA (reference sequence). Here the CDR3 reads CSARTSTGRLYNEQFF. The CDR3 coding sequence is TGCAGTGCGCGGACATCGACGGGACGCTTGTACAATGAGCAGTTCTTC.

This clonotype was counted between two and nine times. The chain uses TRBV5-1 and TRBJ2-3, with D perhaps given as TRBD1 or TRBD2 (5 bases each). Trimming left V 0 bases short and J 1 base short, with 12 bases between. Germline V gene data show CDR1 as SGHRS and CDR2 as YFSETQ. The CDR3 loop spans 16 amino acids. The CDR3 loop is CASSLAGPGRTDTQYF. CDR3 nucleotide sequence: TGCGCCAGCAGCTTGGCGGGTCCGGGACGCACAGATACGCAGTATTTT.

The table lists this clonotype with a few counts. V is TRBV6-5 and J is TRBJ2-5, with 9 positions matching TRBD2. J lost 11 bases, V lost 4 bases, and 14 bases had no gene match. Germline CDR1 and CDR2: MNHEY and SVGAGI. This CDR3 is 15 amino acids long. This CDR3 is CASSSSGRSSNGQYF. The DNA of the CDR3 is TGTGCCAGCAGTTCAAGCGGGAGGTCCTCTAATGGGCAGTACTTC.

This clonotype was recorded many times. CDR3 sequence reads: CASTLAEGNHEQYF. For the CDR3, the DNA is TGTGCCAGCACCCTGGCGGAGGGAAACCACGAGCAGTACTTC. The gene calls are TRBV12-3 or TRBV12-4 and TRBJ2-7, with D possibly TRBD2 on 6 matching bases. Between the trimmed V and J ends, which lost 7 bases and 5 bases, there was a span of 18 bases. The CDR3 is 14 amino acids.

This clonotype was picked up a small number of times. The chain carries TRBV13 and TRBJ2-5; 7 bases match TRBD1. The J segment lost 3 bases and the V segment lost 1 base, leaving 5 bases of the junction unmatched. There are 15 residues in the CDR3. The germline CDR1 and CDR2 sequences are PRHDT and FYEKMQ (reference sequence). Here the CDR3 reads CASSLVGQEEETQYF. Here the CDR3 DNA reads TGTGCCAGCAGCTTAGTCGGACAGGAAGAAGAGACCCAGTACTTC.

This clonotype was seen a single time. The chain links TRBV20-1 to TRBJ2-7; 12 bases are shared with TRBD2. The CDR3 contains 15 residues. The V gene's germline CDR1 is DFQATT and CDR2 SNEGSKA (reference sequence). Trimming took 3 bases from V and 6 from J; bases not matched to a gene: 9. CDR3 bases: TGCAGTGCTAGGGACCTAGCGGGAGGGCCCCTCGAGCAGTACTTC. It yields the protein CSARDLAGGPLEQYF.

The chain recombines TRBV14 with TRBJ1-6, with D uncertain. CDR1 is SGHDN and CDR2 is FVKESK in the germline V gene. Trimming pared 1 base from V and 4 bases from J, leaving 5 bases between. There are 14 residues in the CDR3. The CDR3 sequence is CASSQVTYNSPLHF. The CDR3 bases are TGTGCCAGCAGCCAAGTGACATATAATTCACCCCTCCACTTT.

The chain combines TRBV7-8 with TRBJ2-1; TRBD2 might be the D (6 bases). Between the trimmed V and J ends, which lost 6 bases and 1 base, there was a span of 13 bases. Germline loops: CDR1 SGHVS, CDR2 FQNEAQ. This CDR3 region has 15 residues. CDR3 region: CASSFRETSYNEQFF. CDR3 in DNA: TGTGCCAGCAGTTTCCGGGAGACGTCCTACAATGAGCAGTTCTTC. The full variable domain, in which reference TRBV7-8 and TRBJ2-1 provide the parts outside the CDR3, is GAGVSQSPRYKVAKRGQDVALRCDPISGHVSLFWYQQALGQGPEFLTYFQNEAQLDKSGLPSDRFFAERPEGSVSTLKIQRTQQEDSAVYLCASSFRETSYNEQFFGPGTRLTVL.

This chain joins TRBV7-6 and TRBJ2-7, with a tentative D call TRBD1 (6 bases). Germline CDR1 SGHVS, CDR2 FNYEAQ. The CDR3 totals 14 residues. V lost 5 bases and J lost 2, with 13 bases in between. DNA for the CDR3: TGTGCCAGCAGCAAATGGACAGACCCCTACGAGCAGTACTTC. Residues: CASSKWTDPYEQYF. The variable domain in full, completed from reference TRBV7-6 and TRBJ2-7, reads GAGVSQSPRYKVTKRGQDVALRCDPISGHVSLYWYRQALGQGPEFLTYFNYEAQQDKSGLPNDRFSAERPEGSISTLTIQRTEQRDSAMYRCASSKWTDPYEQYFGPGTRLTVT.

The J gene is TRBJ2-7, the V gene TRBV14; 11 nucleotides agree with TRBD2. Losses at the gene ends were 0 bases for V and 0 bases for J; bases not matched to a gene: 7. Germline CDR1 and CDR2: SGHDN and FVKESK. The CDR3 is made up of 18 amino acids. The CDR3 loop reads CASSQDASGGFISYEQYF. CDR3 DNA: TGTGCCAGCAGCCAAGATGCTAGCGGGGGGTTTATCTCCTACGAGCAGTACTTC.

The chain combines TRBV14 with TRBJ1-2; TRBD1 matches 7 bases. The germline CDR1 and CDR2 sequences are SGHDN and FVKESK. The length of the CDR3 is 18 residues. J gave up 0 bases and V 6 bases, and 16 bases lay outside the gene matches. Here the CDR3 DNA reads TGTGCCAGCAGTCCCCAACATTCGGGACAGATCTCTAACTATGGCTACACCTTC. Its translation: CASSPQHSGQISNYGYTF.

In regard to this clonotype: The likely explanation is a read error, given a far larger clone one base away. The chain employs TRBV3-1 and TRBJ2-1, with D unclear. Germline lookup yields CDR1 LGHDT and CDR2 YNNKEL (reference sequence). CDR3 length equals 12 residues. This CDR3 is CASIQDYNEQFF. The CDR3 DNA is TGTGCCAGCATCCAAGATTACAATGAGCAGTTCTTC.

Comment on this clonotype: No conserved phenylalanine or tryptophan is present at the end of the CDR3, so a read error is the likely explanation. This chain connects TRBV6-4 to TRBJ2-1; TRBD2 matches at 9 bases. CDR1 is MRHNA, CDR2 SNTAGT, per germline. J was trimmed by 6 bases and V by 3 bases; bases with no gene match: 21. The CDR3 covers 20 residues. Here the CDR3 reads CASSDAPSGNVKRRFNEQFL. CDR3 DNA: TGTGCCAGCAGTGATGCTCCTAGCGGGAATGTCAAGCGCCGTTTCAATGAGCAGTTCCTC.

In this sample, this clonotype turned up many times. Given a much more abundant clone one base away, this may be a read error. This chain connects TRBV4-2 to TRBJ1-6; 12 nucleotides line up with TRBD1. Germline V gene data show CDR1 as LGHNA and CDR2 as YNFKEQ. V was pared by 0 bases and J by 9 bases, with 3 bases of the junction left unmatched. The CDR3 is made up of 16 amino acids. CDR3 coding DNA: TGTGCCAGCAGCCAAGATGTGGGACAGGGGGCTTCACCCCTCCACTTT. Protein product: CASSQDVGQGASPLHF.

In this sample, this clonotype turned up a few times. The V gene is TRBV20-1, the J gene TRBJ2-7; 7 bases map to TRBD1. Trimming took 0 bases from V and 2 from J; bases not matched to a gene: 7. The CDR3 extends over 15 amino acids. Looked up from germline, CDR1 is DFQATT and CDR2 is SNEGSKA (reference sequence). The CDR3 here is CSARERQGGTYEQYF. CDR3 nucleotides: TGCAGTGCTAGAGAACGACAGGGTGGTACCTACGAGCAGTACTTC.

This clonotype was seen more than once but under ten times. The chain carries TRBV5-1 and TRBJ2-5; D unresolved. This CDR3 spans 12 amino acids. Trimming cost V 4 bases and J 3 bases, with 7 bases left between them. The germline V gene has CDR1 SGHRS and CDR2 YFSETQ. The CDR3 sequence: CASSRLEETQYF. The CDR3 DNA is TGCGCCAGCAGCCGATTGGAAGAGACCCAGTACTTC.

The rearrangement joins TRBV12-3 or TRBV12-4 to TRBJ2-7; 9 bases are shared with TRBD1. The ends lost 7 bases at V and 1 base at J; junction bases unmatched: 8. The CDR3 loop spans 15 amino acids. Here the CDR3 DNA reads TGTGCCAGCAATACAGGGGGCCCTTTATCCTACGAGCAGTACTTC. Protein product: CASNTGGPLSYEQYF.

CDR3 nucleotide sequence: TGCAGTGCTAGGGGGGGGACAGGGGGGCTCCATGAGCAGTACTTC. The encoded protein is CSARGGTGGLHEQYF. This rearrangement joins TRBV20-1 to TRBJ2-1; 11 bases are a match to TRBD1. TRBJ2-7 matches the DNA end more closely, so the J call is doubtful. The CDR3 loop spans 15 amino acids. The germline V gene has CDR1 DFQATT and CDR2 SNEGSKA (reference sequence).

This clonotype was found a few times. This chain uses TRBV27 with TRBJ1-5; 12 positions match TRBD1. The CDR3 covers 15 residues. After removal of 5 bases from V and 6 bases from J, the junction contained 5 bases not matched to a gene. Germline CDR1 and CDR2: MNHEY and SMNVEV (reference sequence). The CDR3 is CASSPGTGGGQPQHF. CDR3 nucleotide sequence: TGTGCCAGCAGTCCCGGGACAGGGGGCGGTCAGCCCCAGCATTTT.

The J gene is TRBJ1-2, the V gene TRBV27; D is undetermined. The V and J ends lost 4 bases and 4 bases respectively, with 16 bases between them. Germline CDR1 MNHEY, CDR2 SMNVEV (reference sequence). This CDR3 has 15 residues. This chain's CDR3 is CASSSPTTSPYGYTF. In DNA form, the CDR3 reads TGTGCCAGCAGTTCCCCAACTACAAGCCCCTATGGCTACACCTTC.

J is TRBJ1-1 and V is TRBV12-3 or TRBV12-4, with D unclear. The CDR3 contains 16 residues. The V and J ends lost 3 bases and 5 bases respectively, with 19 bases between them. DNA for the CDR3: TGTGCCAGCAGTTTGGGCAGGCAGATGGTGGAGACTGAAGCTTTCTTT. Encoded protein: CASSLGRQMVETEAFF.

Ten or more counts support this clonotype. The CDR3 sequence: CASSPDRGSTDTQYF. The DNA of the CDR3 is TGTGCCAGCAGTCCGGACAGGGGGAGCACAGATACGCAGTATTTT. The rearrangement links TRBV12-3 or TRBV12-4 to TRBJ2-3; 10 bases are a match to TRBD1. This CDR3 region has 15 residues. V lost 5 bases and J lost 0; bases outside the gene matches: 2.

V gene TRBV20-1 combines with J gene TRBJ1-3, with D possibly being TRBD1 (6 bases). The CDR3 spans 17 residues. In germline, CDR1 is DFQATT, CDR2 SNEGSKA (reference sequence). Trimming removed 5 bases from V and 2 bases from J, with 22 bases in between. The CDR3 here is CSALKTGQMLTGNTIYF. In nucleotides, the CDR3 is TGCAGTGCTCTTAAAACGGGACAAATGCTTACTGGAAACACCATATATTTT.

Only a few counts were recorded for this clonotype. This chain connects TRBV29-1 to TRBJ1-1; 7 bases line up with TRBD1. J was trimmed by 1 base and V by 7 bases; bases with no gene match: 9. Per the germline V gene, CDR1 is SQVTM and CDR2 is ANQGSEA. The CDR3 is 14 residues long. Here the CDR3 DNA reads TGCAGCGCGGACAGGACGAAGGGGAACACTGAAGCTTTCTTT. Its translation: CSADRTKGNTEAFF.

V gene TRBV7-2 combines with J gene TRBJ2-1; D is unresolved. Germline V gives CDR1 SGHTA, CDR2 FQGNSA. The V gene lost 7 bases and the J gene lost 0 bases, with 13 bases spanning the gap. The CDR3 is 15 amino acids. The CDR3 region has the DNA TGTGCCAGCACCATCGTACTCAGCTCCTACAATGAGCAGTTCTTC. Translating gives CASTIVLSSYNEQFF.

J is TRBJ1-1 and V is TRBV9; D is uncertain. Trimming left V 0 bases short and J 4 bases short, with 7 bases between. The CDR3 runs 13 residues. Germline CDR1 is SGDLS and CDR2 is YYNGEE. In DNA form, the CDR3 reads TGTGCCAGCAGCGTAGAATGGCGCACTGAAGCTTTCTTT. Its translation is CASSVEWRTEAFF.